Here is one TCR beta chain with its context. Its matching antigen is unknown. Between the trimmed V and J ends, which lost 8 bases and 10 bases, there was a span of 27 bases. CDR1 is GTSNPN, CDR2 SVGIG, per germline (reference sequence). The CDR3 totals 15 residues. This entry belongs to a study of radiotherapy plus CTLA-4 blockade in lung cancer. The overall study: Objective responses were documented in around a sixth of patients, with disease control in just over 30%. Findings of the study overall: How blood T cell clones changed early, along with interferon-beta, reportedly forecast response best. Blood-borne expansion of tumor-derived TCR clones followed radiotherapy plus ipilimumab.

This table comes from immunoSEQ multiplex PCR, and its TCRdb copy is limited to in-frame clones, with some not included. Among 95,000 to 150,000 clones listed, 90% were seen once. Chemo-refractory metastatic non-small-cell lung cancer patients underwent focal radiation alongside CTLA-4 blockade with ipilimumab. The V and J genes are TRBV30 and TRBJ2-1, with D possibly matching TRBD2 (7 bases). The source was peripheral blood, collected from a patient treated with radiotherapy plus ipilimumab. The sequence was collected from a human donor with non-small cell lung cancer that progressed on radiotherapy plus ipilimumab. The CDR3: CAGTRGLGGGSEQFF. The CDR3, as DNA: TGTGCCGGGACCCGAGGACTAGGGGGGGGGTCGGAGCAGTTCTTC.